The clone carrying this T cell receptor (beta chain) was recorded at least ten times. The antigen remains unidentified. These data originate in a study of regulatory T cells in long-lasting Graves disease. Background on the study: Newly diagnosed Graves' patients had taken antithyroid drugs under 3 months. Broader study findings: Accuracy may have been reduced by the small sample size.

CDR3 regions were amplified by Arm-PCR using iRepertoire HTBI primers to build TCR beta libraries. TCRdb ran MiXCR on the multiplex PCR reads and lists one entry per CDR3 protein. The sample carries over 200,000 distinct CDR3 sequences, about 16% recorded once. This CDR3 has 15 residues. V lost 4 bases, J lost 2 bases, and 6 bases stayed unmatched. Germline CDR1 reads MGHRA; CDR2 reads YSYEKL. Described time point: newly diagnosed GD, antithyroid drugs for less than 3 months. Generation of the TCR library employed RNA extracted from PBMCs. Tubes containing EDTA received around 9.9 milliliters of drawn peripheral blood.

The V gene is TRBV4-1, the J gene TRBJ2-7; 9 nucleotides agree with TRBD1. The sequences come from peripheral blood mononuclear cells (PBMCs), collected at new diagnosis, from a patient treated with antithyroid drugs. The TCR sequence derives from a female donor with Graves disease. The DNA of the CDR3 is TGCGCCAGCAGCCGGCCGGGACAGGGCACCTACGAGCAGTACTTC. As protein: CASSRPGQGTYEQYF.